This is a list of T cell receptor beta chains from one sample in a study of blood T cell repertoires in COVID-19. TCRdb keeps only in-frame clones here, not all; method: immunoSEQ multiplex PCR. The sample has under 450,000 clones, 88% seen once. The specimen was peripheral blood. These receptors were obtained from a woman aged 45-65 years with COVID-19, enrolled during active disease. The CDR3 runs from the conserved cysteine through the conserved F or W. The D gene is left open where the match is weak. Size is stated for part of the rows, as once, few or many counts, or as a class when the clone is expanded.

J gene | V gene | D gene | clone size | CDR3 length | CDR3 protein | CDR3 DNA
TRBJ1-1 | TRBV2 | TRBD1 | NA | 16 | CASSHDMDRGNTEAFF | TGTGCCAGCAGTCACGACATGGACAGGGGCAACACTGAAGCTTTCTTT
TRBJ1-5 | TRBV28 | NA | NA | 14 | CASSFRSSNQPQHF | TGTGCCAGCAGTTTTAGGAGTAGCAATCAGCCCCAGCATTTT
TRBJ1-1 | TRBV30 | NA | few | 16 | CAWRGGSGGMNTEAFF | TGTGCCTGGAGGGGGGGGAGCGGTGGCATGAACACTGAAGCTTTCTTT
TRBJ1-5 | TRBV6-5 | NA | NA | 12 | CASSTLGQPQHF | TGTGCCAGCAGTACTTTGGGCCAGCCCCAGCATTTT
TRBJ2-3 | TRBV19 | TRBD2 | NA | 14 | CASSKAGGTDTQYF | TGTGCCAGTAGTAAAGCGGGGGGGACAGATACGCAGTATTTT
TRBJ1-2 | TRBV5-6 | TRBD1 | NA | 14 | CASIIQGVAYGYTF | TGTGCCAGCATCATACAGGGGGTTGCCTATGGCTACACCTTC
TRBJ1-2 | TRBV15 | TRBD1 | NA | 17 | CATSPQRSRQGGYGYTF | TGTGCCACCAGCCCACAAAGAAGTAGACAGGGAGGTTATGGCTACACCTTC
TRBJ2-1 | TRBV3-1/TRBV3-2 | NA | NA | 14 | CASSQEGAGTEQFF | TGTGCCAGCAGCCAAGAGGGCGCCGGGACAGAGCAGTTCTTC
TRBJ1-1 | TRBV5-1 | NA | NA | 13 | CASSRTGDTEAFF | TGCGCCAGCAGCCGAACAGGAGACACTGAAGCTTTCTTT
TRBJ1-1 | TRBV5-1 | NA | NA | 14 | CASSLNSLNTEAFF | TGCGCCAGCAGCTTGAACAGCCTGAACACTGAAGCTTTCTTT
TRBJ1-6 | TRBV6-1 | NA | NA | 13 | CASSEAEDSPLHF | TGTGCCAGCAGTGAAGCCGAGGATTCACCCCTCCACTTT
TRBJ2-5 | TRBV9 | NA | NA | 13 | CASSPSSQETQYF | TGTGCCAGCAGCCCGAGTAGCCAAGAGACCCAGTACTTC
TRBJ2-7 | TRBV19 | NA | NA | 15 | CASSPGGQTSYEQYF | TGTGCCAGTAGTCCCGGCGGACAGACTTCCTACGAGCAGTACTTC
TRBJ1-1 | TRBV25-1 | NA | NA | 13 | CASSQGKLTEAFF | TGTGCCAGCAGCCAGGGTAAATTGACTGAAGCTTTCTTT
TRBJ2-1 | TRBV2 | NA | NA | 14 | CASKQQGSYNEQFF | TGTGCCAGCAAGCAACAGGGCTCCTACAATGAGCAGTTCTTC
TRBJ1-6 | TRBV3-1/TRBV3-2 | TRBD1 | NA | 16 | CASSQPGGAGGSPLHF | TGTGCCAGCAGCCAGCCAGGGGGCGCGGGCGGTTCACCCCTCCACTTT
TRBJ2-7 | TRBV3-1/TRBV3-2 | TRBD2 | NA | 16 | CASSRFGGGALGEQYF | TGTGCCAGCAGCCGGTTTGGCGGGGGGGCCCTAGGCGAGCAGTACTTC
TRBJ1-2 | TRBV24-1 | TRBD1 | NA | 14 | CATSEGQGNYGYTF | TGTGCCACCAGTGAGGGACAGGGGAACTATGGCTACACCTTC
TRBJ2-2 | TRBV7-9 | NA | NA | 14 | CASTPYSNTGELFF | TGTGCCAGCACCCCTTATTCTAACACCGGGGAGCTGTTTTTT
TRBJ1-1 | TRBV6-6 | NA | NA | 12 | CASSLGTTEAFF | TGTGCCAGCAGCCTCGGGACAACTGAAGCTTTCTTT
TRBJ2-1 | TRBV27 | TRBD2 | NA | 15 | CASSPLAGGPAEQFF | TGTGCCAGCAGTCCACTAGCGGGGGGTCCCGCGGAGCAGTTCTTC
TRBJ1-2 | TRBV4-1 | NA | NA | 14 | CASSQVGGDYGYTF | TGCGCCAGCAGCCAAGTGGGGGGGGACTATGGCTACACCTTC